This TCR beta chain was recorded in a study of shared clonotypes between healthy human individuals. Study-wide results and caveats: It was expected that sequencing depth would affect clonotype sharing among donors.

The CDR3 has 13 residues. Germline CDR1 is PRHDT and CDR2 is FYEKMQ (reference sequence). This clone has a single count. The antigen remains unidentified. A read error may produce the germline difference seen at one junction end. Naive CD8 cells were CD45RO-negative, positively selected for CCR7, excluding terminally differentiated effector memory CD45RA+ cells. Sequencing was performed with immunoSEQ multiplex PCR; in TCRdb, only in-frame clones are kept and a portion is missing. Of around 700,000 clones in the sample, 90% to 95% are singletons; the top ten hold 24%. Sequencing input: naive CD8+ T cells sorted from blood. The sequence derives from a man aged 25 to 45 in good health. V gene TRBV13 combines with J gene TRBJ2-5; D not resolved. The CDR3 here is CASSSGSVGSPNF. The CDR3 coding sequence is TGTGCCAGCAGCTCCGGGTCTGTGGGGTCACCGAACTTC. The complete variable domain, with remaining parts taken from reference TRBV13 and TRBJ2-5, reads AAGVIQSPRHLIKEKRETATLKCYPIPRHDTVYWYQQGPGQDPQFLISFYEKMQSDKGSIPDRFSAQQFSDYHSELNMSSLELGDSALYFCASSSGSVGSPNFGPGTRLLVL.